The TCR beta chain described here comes from a study of blood T cell repertoires in COVID-19. Germline lookup yields CDR1 SGHVS and CDR2 FNYEAQ. J was trimmed by 5 bases and V by 5 bases; bases with no gene match: 10. This CDR3 has 15 residues. TCRdb keeps only in-frame clones here, not all; method: immunoSEQ multiplex PCR. Of 130,000 to 150,000 clones listed, around four fifths are singletons. In this sample, this clone turned up once. The material sequenced was peripheral blood. The sequence was collected from a woman in her thirties or forties with active or convalescent COVID-19. The rearrangement uses TRBV7-6 and TRBJ1-1, with 8 positions matching TRBD1. CDR3 residues: CASSAGQGGMTEAFF. CDR3 DNA sequence: TGTGCCAGCAGCGCTGGACAGGGAGGGATGACTGAAGCTTTCTTT.